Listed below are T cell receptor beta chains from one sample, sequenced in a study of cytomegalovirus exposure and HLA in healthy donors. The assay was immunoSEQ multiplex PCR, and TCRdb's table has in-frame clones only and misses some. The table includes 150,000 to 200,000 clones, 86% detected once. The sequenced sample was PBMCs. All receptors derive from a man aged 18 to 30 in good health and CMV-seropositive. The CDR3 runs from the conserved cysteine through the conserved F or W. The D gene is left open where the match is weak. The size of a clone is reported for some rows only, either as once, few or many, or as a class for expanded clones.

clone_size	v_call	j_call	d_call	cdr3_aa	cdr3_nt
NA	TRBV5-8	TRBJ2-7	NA	CASSLGGYEQYF	TGTGCCAGCAGCCTTGGGGGGTACGAGCAGTACTTC
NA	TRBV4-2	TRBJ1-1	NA	CASSPRDGGIGEAFF	TGTGCCAGCAGCCCCCGAGACGGGGGAATCGGTGAAGCTTTCTTT
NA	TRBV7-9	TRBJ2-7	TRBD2	CASSRGSYEQYF	TGTGCCAGCAGCCGCGGGAGCTACGAGCAGTACTTC
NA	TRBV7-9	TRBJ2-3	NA	CASSPPGSGSRTDTQYF	TGTGCCAGCAGCCCCCCGGGTTCCGGGAGTAGGACAGATACGCAGTATTTT
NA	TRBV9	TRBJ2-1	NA	CASSVTGINEQFF	TGTGCCAGCAGCGTAACAGGAATCAATGAGCAGTTCTTC
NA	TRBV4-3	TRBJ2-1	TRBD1	CASSQDTGGTYNEQFF	TGCGCCAGCAGCCAAGATACAGGGGGCACCTACAATGAGCAGTTCTTC
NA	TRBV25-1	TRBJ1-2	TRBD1	CASSESGTGVVGYTF	TGTGCCAGCAGTGAATCAGGGACAGGGGTGGTTGGCTACACCTTC
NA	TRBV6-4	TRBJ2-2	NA	CASESTSTGELFF	TGTGCCAGCGAGTCAACTTCCACCGGGGAGCTGTTTTTT
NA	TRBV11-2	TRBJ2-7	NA	CASSLSRDEQYF	TGTGCCAGCAGCTTAAGTAGAGACGAGCAGTACTTC
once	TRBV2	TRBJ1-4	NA	CASSEAREEKLFF	TGTGCCAGCAGTGAAGCTCGGGAGGAAAAACTGTTTTTT
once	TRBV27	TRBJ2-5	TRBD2	CASSFRREGQETQYF	TGTGCCAGCAGTTTCAGGCGGGAGGGCCAAGAGACCCAGTACTTC
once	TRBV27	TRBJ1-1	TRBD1	CASSAPGQGSNTEAFF	TGTGCCAGCAGTGCCCCGGGACAGGGTTCGAACACTGAAGCTTTCTTT
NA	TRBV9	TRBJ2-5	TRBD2	CASSSQLPLAGVPETQYF	TGTGCCAGCAGCTCCCAACTCCCACTAGCGGGAGTCCCAGAGACCCAGTACTTC
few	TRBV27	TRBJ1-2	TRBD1	CASSLSVRGAGYTF	TGTGCCAGCAGTTTATCGGTCAGGGGGGCTGGCTACACCTTC
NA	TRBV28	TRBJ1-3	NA	CASSPGGGIGNTIYF	TGTGCCAGCAGTCCCGGAGGAGGGATCGGAAACACCATATATTTT
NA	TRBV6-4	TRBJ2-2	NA	CASSDVLAGDTGELFF	TGTGCCAGCAGTGACGTACTGGCGGGCGATACCGGGGAGCTGTTTTTT
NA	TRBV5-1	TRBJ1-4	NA	CASSPARGTPNEKLFF	TGCGCCAGCAGCCCGGCGCGGGGGACTCCTAATGAAAAACTGTTTTTT
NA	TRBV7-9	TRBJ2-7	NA	CASSEFTEQYF	TGTGCCAGCAGTGAGTTTACCGAGCAGTACTTC
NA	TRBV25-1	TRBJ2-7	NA	CASRNARNRGHEQYF	TGTGCCAGCAGGAACGCTAGGAATAGGGGCCACGAGCAGTACTTC
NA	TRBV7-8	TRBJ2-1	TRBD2	CASSFPTSARLDEQFF	TGTGCCAGCAGCTTTCCTACTAGCGCGCGTCTGGATGAGCAGTTCTTC
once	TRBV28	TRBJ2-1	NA	CAASSYNEQFF	TGTGCCGCTAGCTCCTACAATGAGCAGTTCTTC
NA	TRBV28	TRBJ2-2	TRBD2	CASSPPGLGNTGELFF	TGTGCCAGCAGTCCTCCGGGACTAGGAAACACCGGGGAGCTGTTTTTT
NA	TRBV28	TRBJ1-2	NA	CASSPGTGNGYTF	TGTGCCAGCAGTCCCGGAACAGGCAATGGCTACACCTTC
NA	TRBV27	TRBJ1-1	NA	CASYRATEAFF	TGTGCCAGCTACAGGGCGACTGAAGCTTTCTTT
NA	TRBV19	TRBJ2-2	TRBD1	CASSIPQGRNTGELFF	TGTGCCAGTAGCATACCACAGGGGCGGAACACCGGGGAGCTGTTTTTT
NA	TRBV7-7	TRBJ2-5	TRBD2	CASSIDGLAGETQYF	TGTGCTAGCAGCATCGACGGACTAGCCGGCGAGACCCAGTACTTC
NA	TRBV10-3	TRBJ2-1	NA	CAISDQSHEQFF	TGTGCCATCAGTGACCAGTCCCATGAGCAGTTCTTC
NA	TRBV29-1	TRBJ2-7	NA	CSVVSVSEQYF	TGCAGCGTTGTATCTGTCTCCGAGCAGTACTTC
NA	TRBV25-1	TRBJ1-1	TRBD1	CASTHGGGRGRDTEAFF	TGTGCCAGCACTCACGGGGGGGGTAGGGGGCGGGACACTGAAGCTTTCTTT
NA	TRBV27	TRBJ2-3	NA	CASYASMNTQYF	TGTGCCAGCTATGCCAGTATGAATACGCAGTATTTT
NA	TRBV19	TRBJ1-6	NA	CASSYWVMEQGDSPLHF	TGTGCCAGTAGTTACTGGGTGATGGAACAGGGTGATTCACCCCTCCACTTT
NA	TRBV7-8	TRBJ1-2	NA	CASSPTTFNYGYTF	TGTGCCAGCAGCCCTACTACGTTCAACTATGGCTACACCTTC
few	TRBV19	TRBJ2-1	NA	CASSRQRSSYNEQFF	TGTGCCAGTAGTCGCCAGCGGAGCTCCTACAATGAGCAGTTCTTC
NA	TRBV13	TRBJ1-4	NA	CASSLTGGNEKLFF	TGTGCCAGCAGCTTGACCGGGGGAAATGAAAAACTGTTTTTT
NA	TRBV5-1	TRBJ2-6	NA	CASSLAPGAGANVLTF	TGCGCCAGCAGCTTGGCCCCAGGGGCTGGGGCCAACGTCCTGACTTTC